Shown below are 4 T cell receptor beta chains from a single sample sequenced in a study of blood T cell repertoires in COVID-19. The data were produced by immunoSEQ multiplex PCR, yet TCRdb's version contains in-frame clones alone and is incomplete. The sample has 200,000 to 250,000 clones; roughly 80% are singletons. Material for sequencing was PBMCs or T cells enriched from blood (not recorded which). The origin of the receptors is a woman in her thirties or forties with acute COVID-19.

This chain uses TRBV28 with TRBJ2-1; 13 bases map to TRBD2. The trim removed 10 bases at V and 7 bases at J, leaving 7 bases unmatched. The CDR3 is 14 amino acids. The germline V gene encodes CDR1 MDHEN and CDR2 SYDVKM. CDR3 DNA sequence: TGTGCCACCCGACTAGCGGGAGGTTGGAATGAGCAGTTCTTC. Amino acid sequence: CATRLAGGWNEQFF.

The table lists this clone with a few counts. V is TRBV19 and J is TRBJ2-2; 11 positions match TRBD1. The length of the CDR3 is 17 residues. V lost 2 bases and J lost 6; bases outside the gene matches: 8. The V gene's germline CDR1 is LNHDA and CDR2 SQIVND (reference sequence). The CDR3 reads CASSIPWTGGLSGELFF. Written as DNA, the CDR3 is TGTGCCAGTAGTATACCTTGGACAGGGGGCCTGTCCGGGGAGCTGTTTTTT.

The chain couples TRBV5-8 to TRBJ2-3; a possible D gene is TRBD1 (6 bases). The CDR3 length is 15 residues. Trimming shortened V by 3 bases and J by 2 bases, and 13 bases separated the two germline ends. Germline values: CDR1 SGHTS, CDR2 YDEGEE. The CDR3 DNA follows: TGTGCCAGCAGCTATAAGGGGGACCCCACAGATACGCAGTATTTT. It specifies CASSYKGDPTDTQYF.

The chain carries TRBV6-4 and TRBJ2-2, with D perhaps matching TRBD1 (6 bases). Per germline, CDR1 MRHNA and CDR2 SNTAGT. The CDR3 has 16 amino acids. Trimming removed 3 bases from V and 6 bases from J, with 17 bases in between. In DNA form, the CDR3 reads TGTGCCAGCAGTGATCGAGCCGGGACAAGGGCCGGGGAGCTGTTTTTT. Translation gives CASSDRAGTRAGELFF.